This entry concerns a single T cell receptor beta chain. These data are taken from a study of blood T cells in healthy people across ages. Alongside a J-beta primer mix, a sample-barcoded 5' primer served in a second PCR lasting about 7 to 12 cycles. TCRdb redid the calling of the 5' RACE reads with MiXCR, one entry per CDR3 protein. Of 1.2 million to 1.5 million distinct CDR3 sequences in the sample, 45% to 70% were seen once. Specimen: blood. The sequence came from a man aged 18 to 29 in good health.

The DNA for the CDR3 is TGTGCCAGCAGCCAAGGGGACGAGGATGGTAACACTGAAGCTTTCTTT. Residues: CASSQGDEDGNTEAFF. The chain couples TRBV4-2 to TRBJ1-1; D might be TRBD1 (5 bases). Germline assignment: CDR1 LGHNA and CDR2 YNFKEQ. The CDR3 contains 16 residues. Trimming cost V 1 base and J 2 bases, with 14 bases left between them.